Listed below are T cell receptor beta chains from one sample, sequenced in a study of OX40 agonist ivuxolimab in advanced cancers. Sequencing was performed with immunoSEQ multiplex PCR; in TCRdb, only in-frame clones are kept and a portion is missing. The sample yields around 73,000 clones, 90% seen once. The sequencing used CD4+ or CD8+ T cells sorted from blood, collected in a trial of the OX40 agonist ivuxolimab. The source is an adult with an advanced solid tumor such as melanoma, head and neck, liver or kidney cancer. The CDR3 runs from the conserved cysteine through the conserved F or W.

>TRBV5-6
CASSLDREGYNEQFF
>TRBV7-9
CASSLTVNTEAFF
>TRBV7-2
CASSLSFGDTGELFF
>TRBV15
CATGAGLDTGELFF
>TRBV11-3
CASSLGLQGSVEAFF
>TRBV19
CASSPRATHTEAFF
>TRBV29-1
CSVKAGLDTEAFF
>TRBV28
CATWTGVGEAFF
>TRBV15
CATSRDTQGLFAKNIQYF
>TRBV10-3
CAISESGGTGELFF
>TRBV6-1
CASSRQLYGYTF
>TRBV19
CASRNTRASYEQYF
>TRBV5-1
CASSLNGQGSGSYEQYF
>TRBV28
CASLDAGGPNFEQYF
>TRBV7-6
CASSLVPLAGGLAYEQFF
>TRBV6-6
CASNKQVTQETQYF
>TRBV9
CASSVEITADTQYF
>TRBV7-9
CASSSRTPSTDTQYF
>TRBV7-3
CASSPSAGARDEQFF
>TRBV7-9
CASSLTSGRATDTQYF
>TRBV11-3
CASSFDGYTGELFF
>TRBV7-3
CASSLGASSTDTQYF
>TRBV6-5
CASSSLGGQNTGELFF
>TRBV5-5
CASSFSDPTDTQYF
>TRBV6-8
CASKMGGERERGGMCGYTF
>TRBV6-6
CASTLGGRNTEAFF
>TRBV2
CASRAADEQFF
>TRBV7-9
CASSRDTGQPQHF
>TRBV5-6
CASSLMGSSGPSTDTQYF
>TRBV28
CASRRDTYEQYF
>TRBV7-8
CASSTLGQGGTEAFF
>TRBV11-3
CASSFGDTIYF
>TRBV7-3
CASSLVGGYETQYF
>TRBV21-1
CASSTPGTCGNTIYF
>TRBV28
CASSFKGEAFF
>TRBV21-1
CASSKERNSGNTIYF
>TRBV6-5
CASSEVRGDGYTF